A selection of T cell receptor beta chains follows, all from one sample in a study of cytomegalovirus exposure and HLA in healthy donors. TCRdb keeps only in-frame clones here, not all; method: immunoSEQ multiplex PCR. Here the sample spans about 89,000 clones, around a tenth being singletons. Sequences were obtained from PBMCs. The receptor source for this set is a man aged 50 or older in good health and CMV-seropositive. Each CDR3 is given with its conserved first and last residue. Fields, in order: CDR3 length, J gene, D gene, V gene, clone size, CDR3 protein, CDR3 DNA. D genes are given only for firm matches. Only part of the rows carry a size: once, few, many, or a class if the clone is expanded.

15	TRBJ2-7	TRBD2	TRBV4-3	.	CASSPGLAVSPEQYF	TGCGCCAGCAGCCCGGGACTAGCCGTTTCCCCCGAGCAGTACTTC
14	TRBJ2-7	.	TRBV7-9	.	CASSLDRLTYEQYF	TGTGCCAGCAGCTTAGACAGGTTGACCTACGAGCAGTACTTC
15	TRBJ2-1	TRBD2	TRBV18	.	CASSSMTSGLGEEFF	TGTGCCAGCTCATCAATGACTAGCGGGCTAGGGGAAGAGTTCTTC
17	TRBJ2-1	TRBD2	TRBV9	few	CASSPRLAEVSYNEQFF	TGTGCCAGCAGCCCAAGACTAGCGGAAGTATCCTACAATGAGCAGTTCTTC
14	TRBJ1-5	.	TRBV7-2	.	CASSIGGRNQPQHF	TGTGCCAGCAGCATTGGCGGTCGGAATCAGCCCCAGCATTTT
15	TRBJ1-5	.	TRBV4-1	few	CASSQDPGGFQPQHF	TGCGCCAGCAGCCAAGATCCGGGAGGGTTTCAGCCCCAGCATTTT
15	TRBJ2-1	.	TRBV25-1	.	CASSATVSSYNEQFF	TGTGCCAGCAGTGCGACTGTCAGCTCCTACAATGAGCAGTTCTTC
17	TRBJ2-1	TRBD1	TRBV5-6	.	CASSLSAGTGSYNEQFF	TGTGCCAGCAGCTTGTCGGCCGGGACAGGGTCCTACAATGAGCAGTTCTTC
15	TRBJ2-7	.	TRBV9	.	CASSEAPGVTYEQYF	TGTGCCAGCAGCGAAGCCCCCGGGGTCACCTACGAGCAGTACTTT
15	TRBJ2-7	TRBD2	TRBV10-3	few	CAISAGTSGSYEQYF	TGTGCCATCAGTGCCGGGACTAGCGGCTCCTACGAGCAGTACTTC
13	TRBJ2-7	.	TRBV10-1	.	CASSGGLNGEQYF	TGCGCCAGCAGTGGGGGCCTTAATGGCGAGCAGTACTTC
14	TRBJ2-1	TRBD2	TRBV5-1	few	CASTLAGAYNEQFF	TGCGCCAGCACACTAGCGGGAGCATACAATGAGCAGTTCTTC
17	TRBJ2-1	TRBD2	TRBV4-2	.	CASSRTSGTLSYNEQFF	TGTGCCAGCAGCCGGACTAGCGGGACCCTCTCCTACAATGAGCAGTTCTTC
16	TRBJ2-1	TRBD2	TRBV15	few	CATSRPKTSGYNEQFF	TGTGCCACCAGCAGACCGAAGACTAGCGGATACAATGAGCAGTTCTTC
14	TRBJ2-1	.	TRBV7-9	.	CASSSDWGGTDEFF	TGTGCCAGCAGCTCGGATTGGGGCGGGACAGATGAGTTCTTC
15	TRBJ1-5	TRBD1	TRBV10-3	few	CAISERTGANQPQHF	TGTGCCATCAGTGAGAGAACAGGGGCCAATCAGCCCCAGCATTTT
15	TRBJ2-1	.	TRBV7-2	few	CASSLGGTPRNEQFF	TGTGCCAGCAGCTTAGGGGGGACACCTCGAAATGAGCAGTTCTTC
12	TRBJ1-2	.	TRBV5-1	few	CASSLDVVGYTF	TGCGCCAGCAGCTTGGATGTAGTGGGCTACACCTTC
14	TRBJ2-7	.	TRBV10-2	few	CASSVGQPAYEQYF	TGCGCCAGCAGTGTTGGACAACCCGCCTACGAGCAGTACTTC
13	TRBJ1-1	.	TRBV27	.	CASSLRLNTEAFF	TGTGCCAGCAGTTTGAGGTTGAACACTGAAGCTTTCTTT
16	TRBJ2-2	TRBD1	TRBV4-1	.	CASSPTGTGDTGELFF	TGCGCCAGCAGCCCTACCGGGACAGGGGACACCGGGGAGCTGTTTTTT
15	TRBJ1-2	TRBD1	TRBV7-9	.	CASSLGTGAVYGYTF	TGTGCCAGCAGCTTAGGCACAGGGGCTGTCTATGGCTACACCTTC
14	TRBJ1-1	.	TRBV7-9	.	CASSLMSVNTEAFF	TGTGCCAGCAGCTTAATGTCAGTGAACACTGAAGCTTTCTTT
15	TRBJ2-7	.	TRBV21-1	once	CASSTRDRGWYEQYF	TGTGCCAGCAGCACTCGGGACAGGGGGTGGTACGAGCAGTACTTC
14	TRBJ1-1	TRBD1	TRBV10-3	.	CAISRPGGGTEAFF	TGTGCCATCAGTCGGCCAGGGGGAGGCACTGAAGCTTTCTTT
15	TRBJ2-6	.	TRBV30	.	CAWARRGTGANVLTF	TGTGCCTGGGCTCGGCGAGGGACTGGGGCCAACGTCCTGACTTTC
14	TRBJ2-3	TRBD2	TRBV7-2	.	CASSGLAGGGTQYF	TGTGCCAGCAGCGGACTAGCGGGAGGTGGCACGCAGTATTTT
18	TRBJ2-1	TRBD2	TRBV27	few	CASSLRGTSGTSYNEQFF	TGTGCCAGCAGTTTACGAGGGACTAGCGGGACCTCCTACAATGAGCAGTTCTTC
16	TRBJ1-2	.	TRBV7-9	.	CASSQEFPAGNYGYTF	TGTGCCAGCAGCCAAGAGTTTCCGGCAGGAAACTATGGCTACACCTTC
14	TRBJ1-1	.	TRBV5-6	.	CASSPGQKGTEAFF	TGTGCCAGCAGCCCGGGACAAAAAGGGACTGAAGCTTTCTTT
15	TRBJ2-2	.	TRBV6-1	many	CASRVVRINTGELFF	TGTGCCAGCCGGGTAGTACGCATCAACACCGGGGAGCTGTTTTTT
14	TRBJ2-1	TRBD2	TRBV30	.	CAWSGLAGYNEQFF	TGTGCCTGGAGCGGACTAGCGGGCTACAATGAGCAGTTCTTC
16	TRBJ1-3	TRBD1	TRBV6-5	few	CASSYTGQGGGNTIYF	TGTGCCAGCAGTTACACGGGACAGGGAGGTGGAAACACCATATATTTT
14	TRBJ2-7	.	TRBV5-1	few	CASSLGTRAYEQYF	TGCGCCAGCAGCTTGGGGACCAGGGCCTACGAGCAGTACTTC
14	TRBJ2-7	TRBD1	TRBV27	.	CASSPGGPMYEQYF	TGTGCCAGCAGTCCAGGGGGCCCTATGTACGAGCAGTACTTC
15	TRBJ1-5	TRBD1	TRBV18	few	CASSPGQLNDQPQHF	TGTGCCAGCTCACCGGGACAGCTAAACGATCAGCCCCAGCATTTT
13	TRBJ2-1	.	TRBV25-1	medium-sized	CASSRSSYNEQFF	TGTGCCAGCAGTCGGTCCTCCTACAATGAGCAGTTCTTC
16	TRBJ1-6	TRBD1	TRBV27	few	CASSSGQLIDNSPLHF	TGTGCCAGCAGTTCGGGACAGCTTATAGATAATTCACCCCTCCACTTT
16	TRBJ1-5	.	TRBV18	few	CASREDKHHSNQPQHF	TGTGCCAGCCGAGAGGACAAGCATCATAGCAATCAGCCCCAGCATTTT
20	TRBJ2-2	TRBD2	TRBV5-1	few	CASSRITGTSGSRDTGELFF	TGCGCCAGCAGCCGAATTACCGGGACTAGCGGGTCCCGTGACACCGGGGAGCTGTTTTTT
14	TRBJ2-1	TRBD2	TRBV5-1	.	CASTLAGGYNEQFF	TGCGCCAGCACACTAGCGGGAGGATACAATGAGCAGTTCTTC
19	TRBJ1-1	.	TRBV21-1	few	CASNISPLGDRGLNTEAFF	TGTGCCAGCAACATAAGTCCCTTGGGGGACAGGGGGCTGAACACTGAAGCTTTCTTT
11	TRBJ2-7	.	TRBV4-1	.	CASSRGYEQYF	TGCGCCAGCAGCCGCGGGTACGAGCAGTACTTC
13	TRBJ1-5	.	TRBV30	few	CAWSRGGAQPQHF	TGTGCCTGGAGTAGGGGGGGTGCTCAGCCCCAGCATTTT